The TCR beta chain under discussion was sequenced for a study of cytomegalovirus exposure and HLA in healthy donors. Primers for the PCR totalled 60 Vbeta and 13 Jbeta. Sequencing was performed with immunoSEQ multiplex PCR; in TCRdb, only in-frame clones are kept and a portion is missing. Of 120,000 or so clones in the sample, 65% to 80% were seen once. In germline, CDR1 is SGHKS, CDR2 YYEKEE (reference sequence). V lost 4 bases and J 5 bases, leaving 9 bases between the germline ends. CDR3 size: 12 residues. Remarks on this clone: The antigen remains undetermined.

Regarding the study as a whole: Immune exposure was documented only through CMV serostatus. In a later analysis, HLA-C alleles had the fewest associated TCRs, DRB1 alleles the most. Altogether, some 170 TCR beta chains were recorded as cytomegalovirus-associated. Several of the most significant clusters were apparently associated with common viral pathogens in a later analysis.

Sequenced material: PBMCs. The receptor's source is a man in his 60s in good health and CMV-seropositive. This chain connects TRBV5-5 to TRBJ1-2, with D unclear. The CDR3 nucleotides are TGTGCCAGCAGCCTAGGCGCTTATGGCTACACCTTC. It specifies CASSLGAYGYTF.